This T cell receptor (beta chain) was obtained from a study of blood T cell repertoires in COVID-19. The overall study: Samples came from the United States, Italy and Spain, spanning acute and convalescent COVID-19. Nucleic acid was either cDNA or gDNA, and it came from T cells, B-cell-depleted T cells, or PBMCs.

In the original analysis: Quantification of nucleated cells was approximated via reference gene primer amplification. Generated by immunoSEQ multiplex PCR, the TCRdb table keeps only in-frame clones and is missing some. The V and J calls and the clone size are those of that table, but D and trimming were determined from the DNA. The repertoire has around 100,000 clones, around four fifths of them found once; the top ten carry more than 20%. CDR3 length: 14 amino acids. Trimming at V came to 3 bases and at J to 7 bases, leaving 6 bases not matched to a gene. In germline, CDR1 is LNHDA, CDR2 SQIVND (reference sequence).

The sample was peripheral blood. The chain joins TRBV19 to TRBJ2-3, with 8 nucleotides matching TRBD1. The clonotype originates from a man aged 60 to 69 with acute or convalescent COVID-19. CDR3 nucleotides: TGTGCCAGTAGTATCCTCGGACAGGGACATACGCAGTATTTT. This translates into CASSILGQGHTQYF.